This T cell receptor beta chain was captured in a study of cytomegalovirus exposure and HLA in healthy donors. The donors (healthy individuals) were bone marrow donors. Germline lookup yields CDR1 SGHVS and CDR2 FNYEAQ. Between the trimmed V and J ends, which lost 5 bases and 9 bases, there was a span of 17 bases. The CDR3 length is 15 residues. The PCR contained 60 Vbeta and 13 Jbeta primers. Method: immunoSEQ multiplex PCR; TCRdb's copy keeps in-frame clones and lacks some. The table lists approximately 250,000 clones, around four fifths of them singletons. The TCR sequence derives from a boy aged 5-17 years in good health and CMV-seronegative. V usage is TRBV7-6 and J usage is TRBJ1-6; TRBD1 is a possible D gene (6 bases). Source material: PBMCs. CDR3 sequence (DNA): TGTGCCAGCAGCCGGGCCCCAGGGGAATTTTCACCCCTCCACTTT. Translated, it gives CASSRAPGEFSPLHF. Full variable domain (remainder filled in from reference TRBV7-6 and TRBJ1-6): GAGVSQSPRYKVTKRGQDVALRCDPISGHVSLYWYRQALGQGPEFLTYFNYEAQQDKSGLPNDRFSAERPEGSISTLTIQRTEQRDSAMYRCASSRAPGEFSPLHFGNGTRLTVT.